This T cell receptor (beta chain) comes out of a study of shared clonotypes between healthy human individuals. Across the study: The plates for each donor numbered three CD4 naive, three CD4 memory, two CD8 naive and one CD8 memory.

Generated by immunoSEQ multiplex PCR, the TCRdb table keeps only in-frame clones and is missing some. The sample lists about 1 million clones, 65% to 75% occurring once. The sample holds a few counts of this clone. Antigen unknown. Division of CD4+ cells produced a CD45RA+ naive subset and a CD45RA-negative memory subset. Findings and limits, study-wide: Shared across a few donors were about 4.6% of the naive CD4 clonotypes.

CDR1 is MGHRA and CDR2 is YSYEKL in the germline V gene. There are 17 residues in the CDR3. V dropped 1 base and J dropped 12 bases, with 27 bases sitting between them. The V and J genes are TRBV4-1 and TRBJ1-2, with D tentatively TRBD1 (6 bases). This clonotype was sampled from a man younger than 35 in good health. The sequencing sample was made of memory CD4+ T cells sorted from blood. Subset meaning: CD45RA-negative fraction. The CDR3 loop reads CASSQASVGPARGYNTF. The CDR3 DNA is TGCGCCAGCAGCCAAGCCTCCGTGGGTCCGGCTAGGGGGTATAACACCTTC.